Listed below are T cell receptor beta chains from one sample, sequenced in a study of cytomegalovirus exposure and HLA in healthy donors. Profiling relied on immunoSEQ multiplex PCR, and the TCRdb table lists in-frame clones only, not all of them. Counted here are 150,000 to 200,000 clones, approximately 80% occurring once; the ten biggest clones make up roughly 3%. Sequenced sample: PBMCs. The source is a woman in her 50s in good health and CMV-seropositive. Both conserved end residues are part of each CDR3. The order of the fields is CDR3 DNA, CDR3 protein, J gene, D gene, clone size, V gene. The D gene is left open where the match is weak. The listing skips clone size in some rows; elsewhere it reads once, few, many or a size class.

DNA: TGTGCCAGCACCGAGACAGGGGGCAGGCAGCATTTT
CDR3: CASTETGGRQHF
J: TRBJ1-5
D: TRBD1
size: few
V: TRBV2

DNA: TGTGCCAGTCGTCTAAGACAGGGATCCTACGAGCAGTACTTC
CDR3: CASRLRQGSYEQYF
J: TRBJ2-7
D: TRBD1
size: -
V: TRBV2

DNA: TGCGCCAGCAGCGACCGGGACAGGGGAGCTAACTATGGCTACACCTTC
CDR3: CASSDRDRGANYGYTF
J: TRBJ1-2
D: TRBD1
size: -
V: TRBV5-1

DNA: TGCGCCAGCAGCCAAAAGTATGGGACTAGCGGGGGGGCACGGAATGAGCAGTTCTTC
CDR3: CASSQKYGTSGGARNEQFF
J: TRBJ2-1
D: TRBD2
size: -
V: TRBV4-1

DNA: TGTGCCTGGGACCTTGACAGGGTGGATAAAACTCTCCACTTT
CDR3: CAWDLDRVDKTLHF
J: TRBJ1-6
D: TRBD1
size: -
V: TRBV30

DNA: TGTGCCAGCAGCTCCTTCAGGGCGGACACCGGGGAGCTGTTTTTT
CDR3: CASSSFRADTGELFF
J: TRBJ2-2
D: -
size: -
V: TRBV7-6

DNA: TGTGCCAGCAGTCCCCTGGCGGGGGCCGGGGGGGAGCTGTTTTTT
CDR3: CASSPLAGAGGELFF
J: TRBJ2-2
D: -
size: -
V: TRBV27

DNA: TGTGCCAGCAGCCCCACCACTAGCGGGAGTATGGACGAGCAGTACTTC
CDR3: CASSPTTSGSMDEQYF
J: TRBJ2-7
D: TRBD2
size: -
V: TRBV7-2

DNA: TGTGCCAGCAGCCCGGGACAGTCAGTGCTTGGCTACACCTTC
CDR3: CASSPGQSVLGYTF
J: TRBJ1-2
D: TRBD1
size: -
V: TRBV7-2

DNA: TGCGCCAGCAGCCAAGAATCAGGCCTCGGCTACACCTTC
CDR3: CASSQESGLGYTF
J: TRBJ1-2
D: -
size: once
V: TRBV4-3